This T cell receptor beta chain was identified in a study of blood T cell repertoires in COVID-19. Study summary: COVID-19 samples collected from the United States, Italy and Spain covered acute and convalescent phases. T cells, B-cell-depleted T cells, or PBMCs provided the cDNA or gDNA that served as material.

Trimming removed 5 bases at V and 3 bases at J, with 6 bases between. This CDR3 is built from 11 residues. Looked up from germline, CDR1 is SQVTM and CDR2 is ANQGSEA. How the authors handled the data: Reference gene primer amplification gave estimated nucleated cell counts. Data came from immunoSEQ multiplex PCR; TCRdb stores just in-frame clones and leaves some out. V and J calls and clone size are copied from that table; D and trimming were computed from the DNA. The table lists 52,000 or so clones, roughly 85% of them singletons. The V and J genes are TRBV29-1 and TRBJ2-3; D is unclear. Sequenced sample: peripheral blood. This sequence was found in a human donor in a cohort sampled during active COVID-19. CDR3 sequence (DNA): TGCAGCGTTCTGAGAACAGATACGCAGTATTTT. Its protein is CSVLRTDTQYF.